This T cell receptor (beta chain) was captured in a study of T cells expressing NK-cell markers. TCRdb reprocessed the 5' RACE reads and stores each CDR3 protein as one record, lacking DNA. The sample table sets out approximately 460,000 distinct CDR3 sequences. There are 14 residues in the CDR3. CDR1 SGHRS and CDR2 YFSETQ come from the germline V gene. The sequence was obtained from a woman aged 18-70 years in good health. This chain links TRBV5-1 with TRBJ2-3; the D gene TCRdb calls, TRBD1, cannot be checked with no DNA. Input material: blood T cells: a sorted CD56 or NKG2C T cell subset, CD4+ or CD8+ T cells, or bulk PBMC T cells (not recorded which). The CDR3 region is CASRAGTPEDTQYF.